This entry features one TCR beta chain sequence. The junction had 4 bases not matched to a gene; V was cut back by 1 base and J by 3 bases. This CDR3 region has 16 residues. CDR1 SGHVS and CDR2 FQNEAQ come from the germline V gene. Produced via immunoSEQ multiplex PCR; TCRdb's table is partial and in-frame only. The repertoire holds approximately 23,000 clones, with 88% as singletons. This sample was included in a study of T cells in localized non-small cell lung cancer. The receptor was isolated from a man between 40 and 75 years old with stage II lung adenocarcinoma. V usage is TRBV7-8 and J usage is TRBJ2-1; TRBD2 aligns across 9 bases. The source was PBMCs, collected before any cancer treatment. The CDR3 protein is CASSLEAGGLYNEQFF. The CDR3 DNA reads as TGTGCCAGCAGCTTAGAGGCGGGGGGGCTCTACAATGAGCAGTTCTTC.